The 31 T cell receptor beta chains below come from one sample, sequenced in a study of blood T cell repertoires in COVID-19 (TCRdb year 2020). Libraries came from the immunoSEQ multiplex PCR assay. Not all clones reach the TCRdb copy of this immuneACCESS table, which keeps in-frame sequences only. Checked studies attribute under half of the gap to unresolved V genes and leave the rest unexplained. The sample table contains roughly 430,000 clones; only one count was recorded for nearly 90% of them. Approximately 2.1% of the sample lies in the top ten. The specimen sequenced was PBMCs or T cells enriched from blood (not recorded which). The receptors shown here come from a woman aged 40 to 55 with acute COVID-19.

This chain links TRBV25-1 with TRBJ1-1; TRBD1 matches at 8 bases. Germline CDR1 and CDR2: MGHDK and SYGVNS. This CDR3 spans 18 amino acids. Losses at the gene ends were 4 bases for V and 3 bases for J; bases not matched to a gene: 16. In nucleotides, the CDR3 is TGTGCCAGCAGTGCACCGCAGGGGGCAGGAGGGGGGTACACTGAAGCTTTCTTT. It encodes CASSAPQGAGGGYTEAFF.

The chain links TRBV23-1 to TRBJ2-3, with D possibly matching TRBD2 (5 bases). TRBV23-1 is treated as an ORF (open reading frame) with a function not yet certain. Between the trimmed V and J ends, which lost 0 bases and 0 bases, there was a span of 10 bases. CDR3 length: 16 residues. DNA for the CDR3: TGCGCCAGCAGTCAATCGGAGGACCCTAGCACAGATACGCAGTATTTT. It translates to CASSQSEDPSTDTQYF.

This CDR3 is CASSPSSGGAYNEQFF. Written as DNA, the CDR3 is TGTGCCAGCTCACCATCTAGCGGGGGGGCGTACAATGAGCAGTTCTTC. The chain links TRBV18 to TRBJ2-1; 12 nucleotides align to TRBD2. V trimming: 2 bases; J trimming: 4 bases; junction bases outside the gene matches: 3. Germline V lookup: CDR1 KGHSH, CDR2 LQKENI. This CDR3 contains 16 residues.

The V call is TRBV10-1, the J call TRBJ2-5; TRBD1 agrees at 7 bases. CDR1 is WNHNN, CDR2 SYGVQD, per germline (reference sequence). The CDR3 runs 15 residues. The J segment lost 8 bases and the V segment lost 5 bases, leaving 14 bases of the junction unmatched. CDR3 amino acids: CASSRFGQVGFTQYF. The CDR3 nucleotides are TGCGCCAGCAGTAGGTTTGGACAGGTCGGGTTTACCCAGTACTTC.

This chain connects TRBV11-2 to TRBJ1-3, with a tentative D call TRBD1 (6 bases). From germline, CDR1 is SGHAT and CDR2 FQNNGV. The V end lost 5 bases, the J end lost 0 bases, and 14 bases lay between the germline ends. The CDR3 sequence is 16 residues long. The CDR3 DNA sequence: TGTGCCAGCAGCCTATTCCAGGGGAACTCTGGAAACACCATATATTTT. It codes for CASSLFQGNSGNTIYF. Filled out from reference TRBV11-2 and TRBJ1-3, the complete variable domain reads EAGVAQSPRYKIIEKRQSVAFWCNPISGHATLYWYQQILGQGPKLLIQFQNNGVVDDSQLPKDRFSAERLKGVDSTLKIQPAKLEDSAVYLCASSLFQGNSGNTIYFGEGSWLTVV.

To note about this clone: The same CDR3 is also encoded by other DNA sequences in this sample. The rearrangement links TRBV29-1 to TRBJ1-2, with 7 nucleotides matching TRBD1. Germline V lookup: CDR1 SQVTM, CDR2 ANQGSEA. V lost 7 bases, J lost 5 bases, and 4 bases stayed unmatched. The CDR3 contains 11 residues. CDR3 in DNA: TGCAGCGGTGGGGACAGTTATGGCTACACCTTC. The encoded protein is CSGGDSYGYTF.

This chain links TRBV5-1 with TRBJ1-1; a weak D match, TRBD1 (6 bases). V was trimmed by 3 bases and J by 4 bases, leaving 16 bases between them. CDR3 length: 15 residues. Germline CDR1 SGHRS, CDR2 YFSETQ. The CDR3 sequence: CASSWTPGEGTEAFF. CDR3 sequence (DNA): TGCGCCAGCAGCTGGACCCCAGGGGAGGGCACTGAAGCTTTCTTT.

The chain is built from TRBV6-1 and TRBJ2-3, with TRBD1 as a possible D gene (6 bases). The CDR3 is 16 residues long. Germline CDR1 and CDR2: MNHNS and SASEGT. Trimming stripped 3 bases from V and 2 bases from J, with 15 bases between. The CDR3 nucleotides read TGTGCCAGCAGTGATTACCGTCAGGGGCCCACAGATACGCAGTATTTT. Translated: CASSDYRQGPTDTQYF.

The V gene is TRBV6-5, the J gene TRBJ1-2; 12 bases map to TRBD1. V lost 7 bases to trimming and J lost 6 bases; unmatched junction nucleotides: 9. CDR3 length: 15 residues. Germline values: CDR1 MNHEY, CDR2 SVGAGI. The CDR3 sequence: CASIPKGQGAHGYTF. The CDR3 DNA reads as TGTGCCAGCATCCCCAAGGGACAGGGGGCTCATGGCTACACCTTC.

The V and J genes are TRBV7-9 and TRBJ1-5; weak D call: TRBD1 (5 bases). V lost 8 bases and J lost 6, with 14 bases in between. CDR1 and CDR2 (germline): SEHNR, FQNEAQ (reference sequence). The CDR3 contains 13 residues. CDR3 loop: CASSVGGGQPQHF. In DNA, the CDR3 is TGTGCCAGCTCCGTGGGGGGAGGTCAGCCCCAGCATTTT.

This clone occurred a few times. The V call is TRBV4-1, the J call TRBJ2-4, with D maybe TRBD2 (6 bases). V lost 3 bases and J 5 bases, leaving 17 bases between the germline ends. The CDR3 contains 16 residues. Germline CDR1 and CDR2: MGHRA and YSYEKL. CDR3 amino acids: CASSQGGRLAQNIQYF. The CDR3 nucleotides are TGCGCCAGCAGCCAGGGGGGACGGCTGGCACAAAACATTCAGTACTTC.

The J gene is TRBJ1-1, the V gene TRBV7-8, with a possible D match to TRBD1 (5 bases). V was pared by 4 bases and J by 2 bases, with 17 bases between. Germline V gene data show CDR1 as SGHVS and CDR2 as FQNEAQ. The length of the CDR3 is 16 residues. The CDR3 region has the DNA TGTGCCAGCAGCTCCCCAGGCGGGGGGATCAACACTGAAGCTTTCTTT. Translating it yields CASSSPGGGINTEAFF.

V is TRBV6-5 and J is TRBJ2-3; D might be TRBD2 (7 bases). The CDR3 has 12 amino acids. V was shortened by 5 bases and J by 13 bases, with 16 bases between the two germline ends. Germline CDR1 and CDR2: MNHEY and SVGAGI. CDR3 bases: TGTGCCAGCAGTACCTCGGGGGGCCCTAAGTATTTT. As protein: CASSTSGGPKYF.

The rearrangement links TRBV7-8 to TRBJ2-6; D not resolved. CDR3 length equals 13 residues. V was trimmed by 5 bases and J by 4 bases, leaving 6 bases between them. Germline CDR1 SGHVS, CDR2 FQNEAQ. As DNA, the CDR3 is TGTGCCAGCAGCCCCGTCGGGGCCAACGTCCTGACTTTC. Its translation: CASSPVGANVLTF.

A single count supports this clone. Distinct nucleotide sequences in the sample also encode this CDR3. The chain's CDR3 is CASSDRNSNQPQHF. Written as DNA, the CDR3 is TGTGCCAGCTCGGACAGGAATAGCAATCAGCCCCAGCATTTT. This chain connects TRBV2 to TRBJ1-5; 7 bases are shared with TRBD1. Trimming cost V 8 bases and J 0 bases; bases outside gene matches: 4. The CDR3 length is 14 residues. Per germline, CDR1 SNHLY and CDR2 FYNNEI.

The CDR3 DNA reads as TGTGCCAGCAGCCCAAAGGACAGGGCTAACTATGGCTACACCTTC. It is translated as CASSPKDRANYGYTF. The chain recombines TRBV27 with TRBJ1-2, with 8 bases matching TRBD1. CDR1 is MNHEY, CDR2 SMNVEV, per germline (reference sequence). This CDR3 is built from 15 residues. The ends lost 6 bases at V and 0 bases at J; junction bases unmatched: 6.

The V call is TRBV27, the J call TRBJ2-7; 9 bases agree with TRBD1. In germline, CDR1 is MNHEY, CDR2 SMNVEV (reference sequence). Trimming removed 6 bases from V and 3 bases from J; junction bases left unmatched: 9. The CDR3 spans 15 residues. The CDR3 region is CASSLKRDRDYEQYF. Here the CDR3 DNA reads TGTGCCAGCAGCTTGAAGCGGGACAGGGACTACGAGCAGTACTTC.

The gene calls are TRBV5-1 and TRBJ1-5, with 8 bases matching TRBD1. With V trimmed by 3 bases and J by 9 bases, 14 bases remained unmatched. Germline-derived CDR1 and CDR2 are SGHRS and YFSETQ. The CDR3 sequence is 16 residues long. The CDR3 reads CASSWVPDRAPRPQHF. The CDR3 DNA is TGCGCCAGCAGCTGGGTCCCGGACAGGGCACCAAGGCCCCAGCATTTT.

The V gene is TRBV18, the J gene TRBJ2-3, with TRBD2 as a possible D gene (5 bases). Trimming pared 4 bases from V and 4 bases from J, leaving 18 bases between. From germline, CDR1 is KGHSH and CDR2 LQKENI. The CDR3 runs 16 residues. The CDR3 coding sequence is TGTGCCAGCTCACGTACCTTTGGGCCGGAGGCAGATACGCAGTATTTT. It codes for CASSRTFGPEADTQYF.

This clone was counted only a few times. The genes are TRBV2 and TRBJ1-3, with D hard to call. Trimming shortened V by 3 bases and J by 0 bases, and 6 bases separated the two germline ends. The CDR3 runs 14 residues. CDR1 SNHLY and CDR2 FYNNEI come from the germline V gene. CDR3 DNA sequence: TGTGCCAGCAGTGATACACCCTCTGGAAACACCATATATTTT. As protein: CASSDTPSGNTIYF.

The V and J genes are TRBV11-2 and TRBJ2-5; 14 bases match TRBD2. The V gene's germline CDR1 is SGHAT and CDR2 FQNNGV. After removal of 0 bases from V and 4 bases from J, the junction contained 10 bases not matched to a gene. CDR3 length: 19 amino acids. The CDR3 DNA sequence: TGTGCCAGCAGCTTAGACGACCCGGGACTAGCGGGGGTTGGAGAGACCCAGTACTTC. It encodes CASSLDDPGLAGVGETQYF.

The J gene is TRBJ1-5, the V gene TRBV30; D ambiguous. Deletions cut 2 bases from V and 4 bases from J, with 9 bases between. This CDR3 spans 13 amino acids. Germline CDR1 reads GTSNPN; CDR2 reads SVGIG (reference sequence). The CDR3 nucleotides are TGTGCCTGGAGTCTTGGCGGAAATCAGCCCCAGCATTTT. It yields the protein CAWSLGGNQPQHF. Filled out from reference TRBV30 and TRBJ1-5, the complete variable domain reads SQTIHQWPATLVQPVGSPLSLECTVEGTSNPNLYWYRQAAGRGLQLLFYSVGIGQISSEVPQNLSASRPQDRQFILSSKKLLLSDSGFYLCAWSLGGNQPQHFGDGTRLSIL.

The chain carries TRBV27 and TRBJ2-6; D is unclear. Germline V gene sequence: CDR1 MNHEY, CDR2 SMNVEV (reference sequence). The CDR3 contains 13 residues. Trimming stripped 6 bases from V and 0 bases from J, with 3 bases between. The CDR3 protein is CASSLSGANVLTF. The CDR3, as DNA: TGTGCCAGCAGCCTCTCTGGGGCCAACGTCCTGACTTTC.

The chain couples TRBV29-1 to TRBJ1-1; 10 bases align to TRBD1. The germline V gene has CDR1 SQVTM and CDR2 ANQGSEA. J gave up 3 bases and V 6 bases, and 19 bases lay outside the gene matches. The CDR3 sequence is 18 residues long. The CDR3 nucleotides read TGCAGCGTCCTTTTGGGCCCGCTGGGACAGGGGTACGACACTGAAGCTTTCTTT. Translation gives CSVLLGPLGQGYDTEAFF.

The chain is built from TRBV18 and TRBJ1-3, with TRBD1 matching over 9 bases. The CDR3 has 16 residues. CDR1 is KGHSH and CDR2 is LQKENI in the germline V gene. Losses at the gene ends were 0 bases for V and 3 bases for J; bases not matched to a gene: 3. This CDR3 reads CASSPPNRGLGNTIYF. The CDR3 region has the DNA TGTGCCAGCTCACCACCCAACAGGGGGCTTGGAAACACCATATATTTT.

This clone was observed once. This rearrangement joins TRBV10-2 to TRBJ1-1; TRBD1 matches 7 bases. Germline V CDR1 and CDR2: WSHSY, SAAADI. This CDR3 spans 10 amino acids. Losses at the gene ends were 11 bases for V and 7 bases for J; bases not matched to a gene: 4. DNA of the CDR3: TGCGCCGCAGGACAGGTTGAAGCTTTCTTT. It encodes CAAGQVEAFF.

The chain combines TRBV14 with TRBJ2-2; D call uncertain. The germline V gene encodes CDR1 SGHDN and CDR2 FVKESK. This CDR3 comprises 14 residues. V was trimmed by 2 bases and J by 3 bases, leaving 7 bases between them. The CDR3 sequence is CASSQLRDTGELFF. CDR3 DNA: TGTGCCAGCAGCCAACTCCGGGACACCGGGGAGCTGTTTTTT.

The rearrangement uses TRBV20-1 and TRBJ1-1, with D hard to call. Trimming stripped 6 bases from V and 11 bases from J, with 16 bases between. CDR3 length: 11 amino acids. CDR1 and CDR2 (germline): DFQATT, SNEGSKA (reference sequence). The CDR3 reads CSALEPGGAFF. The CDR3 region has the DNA TGCAGTGCCCTAGAACCCGGTGGGGCTTTCTTT.

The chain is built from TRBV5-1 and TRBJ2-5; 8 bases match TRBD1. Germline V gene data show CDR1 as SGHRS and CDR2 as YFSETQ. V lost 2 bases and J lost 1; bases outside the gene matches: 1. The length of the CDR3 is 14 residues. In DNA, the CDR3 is TGCGCCAGCAGCTTTACAGGGGGCCAAGAGACCCAGTACTTC. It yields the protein CASSFTGGQETQYF.

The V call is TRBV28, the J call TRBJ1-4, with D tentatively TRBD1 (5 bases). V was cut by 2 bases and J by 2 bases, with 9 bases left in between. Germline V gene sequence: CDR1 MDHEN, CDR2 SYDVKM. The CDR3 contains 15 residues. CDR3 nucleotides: TGTGCCAGCAGTTTAGGGGGGATTACTAATGAAAAACTGTTTTTT. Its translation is CASSLGGITNEKLFF.

CDR3 protein: CASSSRENTGELFF. The CDR3 DNA is TGTGCCAGCAGTAGCAGGGAGAACACCGGGGAGCTGTTTTTT. The gene calls are TRBV2 and TRBJ2-2; D is possibly TRBD1 (5 bases). V lost 5 bases, J lost 1 base, and 8 bases lay in between. From germline, CDR1 is SNHLY and CDR2 FYNNEI. The CDR3 covers 14 residues.